Sequencing of this T cell receptor (beta chain) was carried out in a study of T cells in Graves' hyperthyroidism and ophthalmopathy. This CDR3 region has 15 residues. V lost 4 bases, J lost 5 bases, and 14 bases lay in between. Germline values: CDR1 LNHNV, CDR2 YYDKDF (reference sequence). Researchers took RNA transcripts and amplified the TCR beta CDR3 regions from them. Using the HTBI primer set, a first-round RT-PCR was run on the TCR CDR3. From the multiplex PCR reads, TCRdb called clonotypes with MiXCR, one entry per CDR3 protein. Of approximately 600,000 distinct CDR3 sequences listed, 11% to 15% are singletons.

V gene TRBV15 combines with J gene TRBJ1-4; D gene unclear. The receptor was isolated from a woman aged 18 to 35 with Graves' ophthalmopathy. The source material was blood. CDR3 sequence reads: CATSTQRSRNEKLFF. DNA for the CDR3: TGTGCCACCAGCACCCAGCGGTCGAGAAATGAAAAACTGTTTTTT.